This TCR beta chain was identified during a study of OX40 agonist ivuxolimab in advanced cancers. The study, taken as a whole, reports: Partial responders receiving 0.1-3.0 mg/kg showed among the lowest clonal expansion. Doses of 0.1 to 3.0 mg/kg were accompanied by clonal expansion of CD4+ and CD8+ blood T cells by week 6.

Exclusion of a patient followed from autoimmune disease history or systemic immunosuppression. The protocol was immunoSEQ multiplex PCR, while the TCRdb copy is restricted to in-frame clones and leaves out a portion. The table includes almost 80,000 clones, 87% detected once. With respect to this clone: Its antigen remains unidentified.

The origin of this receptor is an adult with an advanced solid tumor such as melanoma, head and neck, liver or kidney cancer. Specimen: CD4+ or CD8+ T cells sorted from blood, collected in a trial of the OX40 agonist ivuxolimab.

CDR3: CASSINPTLRTEAFF. The CDR3 DNA follows: TGTGCCAGTAGTATCAACCCTACACTCCGCACTGAAGCTTTCTTT. The chain carries TRBV19 and TRBJ1-1; no clear D. This CDR3 has 15 amino acids. The V gene's germline CDR1 is LNHDA and CDR2 SQIVND (reference sequence). Trimming shortened V by 3 bases and J by 4 bases, and 15 bases separated the two germline ends.